This T cell receptor beta chain was recorded in a study of blood T cell repertoires in COVID-19. Study overall: Italy, Spain and the United States were the sources of the convalescent and acute COVID-19 samples.

Germline assignment: CDR1 MDHEN and CDR2 SYDVKM. The V segment lost 4 bases and the J segment 5 bases; nucleotides outside the gene matches: 8. This CDR3 has 15 amino acids. This table comes from immunoSEQ multiplex PCR, and its TCRdb copy is limited to in-frame clones, with some not included. Of approximately 150,000 clones in the sample, nearly 90% were seen once. This rearrangement joins TRBV28 to TRBJ2-1, with TRBD2 identical over 7 bases. The clonotype was recovered from a man aged 70 or older with acute or convalescent COVID-19. The sample was peripheral blood. CDR3 protein: CASSSPASGNNEQFF. CDR3 sequence (DNA): TGTGCCAGCAGTTCCCCGGCTAGCGGCAACAATGAGCAGTTCTTC.